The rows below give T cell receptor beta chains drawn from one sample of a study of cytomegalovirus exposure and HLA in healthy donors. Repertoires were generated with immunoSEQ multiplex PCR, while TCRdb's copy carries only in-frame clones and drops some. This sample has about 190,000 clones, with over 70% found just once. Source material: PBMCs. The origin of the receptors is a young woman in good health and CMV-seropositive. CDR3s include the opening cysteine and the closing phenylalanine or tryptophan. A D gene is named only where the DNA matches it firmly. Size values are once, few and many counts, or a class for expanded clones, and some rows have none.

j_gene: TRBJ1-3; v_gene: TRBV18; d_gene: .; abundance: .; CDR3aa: CASSPSGRDRGNTIYF; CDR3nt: TGTGCCAGCTCACCATCTGGACGAGATAGGGGCAACACCATATATTTT
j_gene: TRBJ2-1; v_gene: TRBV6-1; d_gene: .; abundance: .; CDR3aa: CASSERGGARNEQFF; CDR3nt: TGTGCCAGCAGTGAACGTGGGGGGGCCCGCAATGAGCAGTTCTTC
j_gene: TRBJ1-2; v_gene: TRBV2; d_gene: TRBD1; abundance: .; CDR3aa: CASSVGQGYGYTF; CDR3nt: TGTGCCAGCAGCGTTGGACAGGGCTATGGCTACACCTTC
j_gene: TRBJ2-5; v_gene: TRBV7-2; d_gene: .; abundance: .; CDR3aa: CASSYRSGLQETQYF; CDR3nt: TGTGCCAGCAGCTACCGGAGCGGCCTACAAGAGACCCAGTACTTC
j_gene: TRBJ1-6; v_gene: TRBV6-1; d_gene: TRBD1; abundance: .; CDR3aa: CASNTGTGNSPLHF; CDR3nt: TGTGCCAGCAATACCGGGACAGGGAATTCACCCCTCCACTTT
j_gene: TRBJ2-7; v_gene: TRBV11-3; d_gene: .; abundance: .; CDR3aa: CASSLVPNEQYF; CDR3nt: TGTGCCAGCAGCTTAGTCCCAAACGAGCAGTACTTC
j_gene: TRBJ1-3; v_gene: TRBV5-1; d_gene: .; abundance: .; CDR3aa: CASSPGSGNTIYF; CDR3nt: TGCGCCAGCTCTCCCGGTTCTGGAAACACCATATATTTT
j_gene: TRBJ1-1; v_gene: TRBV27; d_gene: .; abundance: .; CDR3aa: CASSSRDTEAFF; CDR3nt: TGTGCCAGCAGTTCGAGGGACACTGAAGCTTTCTTT
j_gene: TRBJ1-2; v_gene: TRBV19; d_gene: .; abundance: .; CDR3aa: CASSLGPANYGYTF; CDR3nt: TGTGCCAGTAGTCTAGGGCCAGCTAACTATGGCTACACCTTC
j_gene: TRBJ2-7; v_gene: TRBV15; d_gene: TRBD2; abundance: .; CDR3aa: CATSRGTRVDEQYF; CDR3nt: TGTGCCACCAGCAGAGGGACTAGAGTAGACGAGCAGTACTTC
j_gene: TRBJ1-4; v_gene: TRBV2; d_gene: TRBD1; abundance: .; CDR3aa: CASEGALANEKLFF; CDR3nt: TGTGCCAGCGAGGGGGCATTGGCTAATGAAAAACTGTTTTTT
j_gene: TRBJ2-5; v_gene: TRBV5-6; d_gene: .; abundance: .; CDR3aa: CASNLRGQPKETQYF; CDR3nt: TGTGCCAGCAACCTACGCGGGCAGCCGAAAGAGACCCAGTACTTC
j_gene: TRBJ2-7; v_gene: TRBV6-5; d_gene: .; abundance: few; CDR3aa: CASLQGGEQYF; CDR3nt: TGTGCCAGCCTACAGGGAGGGGAGCAGTACTTC
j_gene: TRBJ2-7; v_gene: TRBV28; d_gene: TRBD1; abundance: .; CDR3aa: CASSLWGQGGYEQYF; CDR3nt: TGTGCCAGCAGTTTATGGGGACAGGGGGGCTACGAGCAGTACTTC
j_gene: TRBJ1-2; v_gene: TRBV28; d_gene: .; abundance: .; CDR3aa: CASSHKGQGPGGYTF; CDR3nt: TGTGCCAGCAGTCATAAAGGGCAGGGGCCGGGGGGCTACACCTTC
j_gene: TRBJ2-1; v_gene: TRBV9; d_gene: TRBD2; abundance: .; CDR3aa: CASSVLSGGNEQFF; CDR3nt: TGTGCCAGCAGCGTTTTGTCCGGGGGGAATGAGCAGTTCTTC
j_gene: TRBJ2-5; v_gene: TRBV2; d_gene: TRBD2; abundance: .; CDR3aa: CASRQRAGVQETQYF; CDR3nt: TGTGCCAGCAGACAAAGGGCGGGGGTCCAAGAGACCCAGTACTTC
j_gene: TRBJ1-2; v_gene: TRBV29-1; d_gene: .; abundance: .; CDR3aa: CSVDNMEYGYTF; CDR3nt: TGCAGCGTCGACAATATGGAATATGGCTACACCTTC
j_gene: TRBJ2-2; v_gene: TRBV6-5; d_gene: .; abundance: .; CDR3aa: CASSYVGDDGELFF; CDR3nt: TGTGCCAGCAGTTACGTCGGGGATGACGGGGAGCTGTTTTTT
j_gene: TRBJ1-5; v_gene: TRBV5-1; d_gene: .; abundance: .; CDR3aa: CASSLGRDQPQHF; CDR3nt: TGCGCCAGCAGCTTAGGGAGGGACCAGCCCCAGCATTTT
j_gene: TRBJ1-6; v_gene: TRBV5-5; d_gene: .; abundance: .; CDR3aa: CASSLDGGDIYNSPLHF; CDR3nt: TGTGCCAGCAGCTTGGACGGGGGGGACATCTATAATTCACCCCTCCACTTT
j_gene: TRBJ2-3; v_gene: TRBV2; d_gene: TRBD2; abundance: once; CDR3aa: CASSERSGGGDTQYF; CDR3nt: TGTGCCAGCAGTGAAAGAAGCGGGGGCGGAGATACGCAGTATTTT
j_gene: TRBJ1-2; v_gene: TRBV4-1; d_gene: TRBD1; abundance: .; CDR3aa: CASSQEPGQGHGYTF; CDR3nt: TGCGCCAGCAGCCAAGAACCGGGACAGGGCCACGGCTACACCTTC
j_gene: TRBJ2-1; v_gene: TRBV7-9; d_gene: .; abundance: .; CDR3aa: CASSFVGGLSEQFF; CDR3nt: TGTGCCAGCAGCTTTGTGGGGGGGCTAAGTGAGCAGTTCTTC
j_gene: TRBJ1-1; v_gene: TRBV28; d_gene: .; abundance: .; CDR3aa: CASSSGETLNTEAFF; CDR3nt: TGTGCCAGCAGTTCTGGAGAGACCTTGAACACTGAAGCTTTCTTT
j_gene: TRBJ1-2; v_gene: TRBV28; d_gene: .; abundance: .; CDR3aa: CASGRTGGNYGYTF; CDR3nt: TGTGCCAGCGGCCGAACTGGGGGCAACTATGGCTACACCTTC
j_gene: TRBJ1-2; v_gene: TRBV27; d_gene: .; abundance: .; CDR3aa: CASSLGGTKNYGYTF; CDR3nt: TGTGCCAGCAGTTTGGGGGGTACAAAGAACTATGGCTACACCTTC
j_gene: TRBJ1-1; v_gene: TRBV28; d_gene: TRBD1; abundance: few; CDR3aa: CASSRGGRNTEAFF; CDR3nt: TGTGCCAGCAGCCGAGGGGGCAGGAACACTGAAGCTTTCTTT
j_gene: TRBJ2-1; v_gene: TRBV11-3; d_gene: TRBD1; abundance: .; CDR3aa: CASSPRDRVQYNEQFF; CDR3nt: TGTGCCAGCAGCCCCAGGGACAGGGTACAATACAATGAGCAGTTCTTC
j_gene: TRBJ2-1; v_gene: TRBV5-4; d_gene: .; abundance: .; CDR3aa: CASSKVTGGNEQFF; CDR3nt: TGTGCCAGCAGCAAGGTGACAGGTGGCAATGAGCAGTTCTTC
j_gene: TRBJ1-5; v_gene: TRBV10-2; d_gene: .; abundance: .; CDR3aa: CASSDWGMSNQPQHF; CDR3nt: TGCGCCAGCAGTGATTGGGGCATGAGCAATCAGCCCCAGCATTTT
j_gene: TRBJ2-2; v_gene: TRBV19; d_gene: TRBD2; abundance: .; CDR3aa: CASSPTLAAPNTGELFF; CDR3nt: TGTGCCAGTAGCCCTACGCTAGCGGCACCGAACACCGGGGAGCTGTTTTTT